These 6 T cell receptor beta chains came from one sample sequenced in a study of cytomegalovirus exposure and HLA in healthy donors. The PCR contained 60 Vbeta and 13 Jbeta primers. TCRdb keeps only in-frame clones here, not all; method: immunoSEQ multiplex PCR. The data show 55,000 to 65,000 clones, 65% to 85% seen once. The sequenced sample consisted of PBMCs. The receptors were gathered from a woman aged 25 to 39 in good health and CMV-seronegative.

This chain uses TRBV5-8 with TRBJ1-5, with 7 nucleotides matching TRBD1. The germline gives CDR1 SGHTS, CDR2 YDEGEE. The V and J ends lost 5 bases and 3 bases, in that order; junction bases with no gene match: 8. This CDR3 has 15 residues. The CDR3 spells CASSPGQVVNQPQHF. Written as DNA, the CDR3 is TGTGCCAGCAGTCCCGGACAGGTCGTCAATCAGCCCCAGCATTTT. Looking up the rest from reference TRBV5-8 and TRBJ1-5 gives the full variable domain: EAGVTQSPTHLIKTRGQQATLRCSPISGHTSVYWYQQALGLGLQFLLWYDEGEERNRGNFPPRFSGRQFPNYSSELNVNALELEDSALYLCASSPGQVVNQPQHFGDGTRLSIL.

The chain employs TRBV29-1 and TRBJ2-2; TRBD2 is a possible D gene (6 bases). V was shortened by 6 bases and J by 5 bases, with 10 bases between the two germline ends. The germline CDR1 and CDR2 sequences are SQVTM and ANQGSEA. The CDR3 extends over 12 amino acids. The DNA of the CDR3 is TGCAGCGTAGGGAGGAATACCGGGGAGCTGTTTTTT. Translating gives CSVGRNTGELFF.

The rearrangement uses TRBV11-2 and TRBJ2-7; tentative D call: TRBD1 (6 bases). The CDR3 contains 16 residues. Germline CDR1 SGHAT, CDR2 FQNNGV. Trimming shortened V by 0 bases and J by 3 bases, and 15 bases separated the two germline ends. CDR3 sequence reads: CASSLESVGRGYEQYF. In DNA form, the CDR3 reads TGTGCCAGCAGCTTAGAGTCGGTTGGCAGGGGCTACGAGCAGTACTTC.

This chain uses TRBV11-3 with TRBJ1-1; D ambiguous. Trimming cost V 5 bases and J 1 base, with 11 bases left between them. This CDR3 is 14 amino acids long. CDR1 SGHNT and CDR2 YENEEA come from the germline V gene. CDR3 nucleotide sequence: TGTGCCAGCAGCCCTTTAGATACGAACACTGAAGCTTTCTTT. Amino acid sequence: CASSPLDTNTEAFF.

This chain links TRBV5-4 with TRBJ1-2; 7 bases align to TRBD1. This CDR3 comprises 15 residues. Losses at the gene ends were 4 bases for V and 6 bases for J; bases not matched to a gene: 12. Germline V gene sequence: CDR1 SGHNT, CDR2 YYREEE (reference sequence). CDR3 sequence reads: CASSVKDRRWDGYTF. As DNA, the CDR3 is TGTGCCAGCAGCGTCAAGGACAGGAGGTGGGATGGCTACACCTTC. The variable domain in full, completed from reference TRBV5-4 and TRBJ1-2, reads ETGVTQSPTHLIKTRGQQVTLRCSSQSGHNTVSWYQQALGQGPQFIFQYYREEENGRGNFPPRFSGLQFPNYSSELNVNALELDDSALYLCASSVKDRRWDGYTFGSGTRLTVV.

The chain uses TRBV29-1 and TRBJ1-2; weak D call: TRBD1 (5 bases). CDR3 length equals 12 residues. The V end was cut by 3 bases, the J end by 5 bases, with 10 bases between. Germline V gene data show CDR1 as SQVTM and CDR2 as ANQGSEA. The CDR3 region is CSVEQGLYGYTF. CDR3 DNA: TGCAGCGTTGAGCAGGGCCTTTATGGCTACACCTTC.